These 2 T cell receptor beta chains originate from one sample sequenced in a study of cytomegalovirus exposure and HLA in healthy donors. The study ran its PCR with 60 Vbeta and 13 Jbeta primers. Generated by immunoSEQ multiplex PCR, the TCRdb table keeps only in-frame clones and is missing some. Of roughly 60,000 clones listed, about 80% are singletons. Source material: PBMCs. These receptors were taken from a woman between 35 and 50 years old in good health and CMV-seropositive.

This clone was picked up a small number of times. V gene TRBV19 combines with J gene TRBJ2-6, with no clear D. The CDR3 has 19 residues. Trimming left V 3 bases short and J 0 bases short, with 18 bases between. In germline, CDR1 is LNHDA, CDR2 SQIVND (reference sequence). The CDR3 loop reads CASSIGWSLRISGANVLTF. For the CDR3, the DNA is TGTGCCAGTAGTATTGGTTGGTCGCTTAGAATCTCTGGGGCCAACGTCCTGACTTTC.

This clone is medium-sized. The V and J genes are TRBV4-1 and TRBJ1-4; D is perhaps TRBD1 (6 bases). Germline values: CDR1 MGHRA, CDR2 YSYEKL. V was trimmed by 2 bases and J by 2 bases, leaving 9 bases between them. The CDR3 has 15 residues. This chain's CDR3 is CASSQQTGTNEKLFF. Here the CDR3 DNA reads TGCGCCAGCAGCCAACAAACAGGGACTAATGAAAAACTGTTTTTT.